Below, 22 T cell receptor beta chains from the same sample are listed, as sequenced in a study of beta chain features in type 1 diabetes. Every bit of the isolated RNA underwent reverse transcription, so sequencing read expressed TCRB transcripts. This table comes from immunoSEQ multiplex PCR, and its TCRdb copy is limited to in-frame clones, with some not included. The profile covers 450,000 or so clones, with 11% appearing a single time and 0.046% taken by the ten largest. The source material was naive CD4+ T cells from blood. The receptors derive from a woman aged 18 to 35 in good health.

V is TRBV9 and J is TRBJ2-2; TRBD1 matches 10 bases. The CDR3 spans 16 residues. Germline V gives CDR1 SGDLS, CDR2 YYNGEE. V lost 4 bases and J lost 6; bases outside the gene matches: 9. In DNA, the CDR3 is TGTGCCAGCAGCCCCCGGACAGGGGGGACCCCCGGGGAGCTGTTTTTT. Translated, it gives CASSPRTGGTPGELFF.

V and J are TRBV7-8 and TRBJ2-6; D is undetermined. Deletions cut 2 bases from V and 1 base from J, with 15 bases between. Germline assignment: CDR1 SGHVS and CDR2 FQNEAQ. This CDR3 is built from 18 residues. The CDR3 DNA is TGTGCCAGCAGCTTAAACGAACAAAAGTGGTCTGGGGCCAACGTCCTGACTTTC. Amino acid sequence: CASSLNEQKWSGANVLTF. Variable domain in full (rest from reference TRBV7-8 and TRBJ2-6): GAGVSQSPRYKVAKRGQDVALRCDPISGHVSLFWYQQALGQGPEFLTYFQNEAQLDKSGLPSDRFFAERPEGSVSTLKIQRTQQEDSAVYLCASSLNEQKWSGANVLTFGAGSRLTVL.

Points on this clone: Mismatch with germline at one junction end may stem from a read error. The CDR3 here is CASSRELNPEAFF. CDR3 in DNA: TGTGCCAGCAGTCGGGAGCTGAACCCTGAAGCTTTCTTT. V and J are TRBV9 and TRBJ1-1; D uncertain. Germline V gives CDR1 SGDLS, CDR2 YYNGEE. The CDR3 loop spans 13 amino acids.

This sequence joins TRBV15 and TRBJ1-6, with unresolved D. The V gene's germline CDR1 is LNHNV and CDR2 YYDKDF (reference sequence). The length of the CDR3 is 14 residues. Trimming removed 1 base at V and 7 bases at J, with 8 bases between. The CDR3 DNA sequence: TGTGCCACCAGCAGAGGAGACGGAAATTCACCCCTCCACTTT. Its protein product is CATSRGDGNSPLHF.

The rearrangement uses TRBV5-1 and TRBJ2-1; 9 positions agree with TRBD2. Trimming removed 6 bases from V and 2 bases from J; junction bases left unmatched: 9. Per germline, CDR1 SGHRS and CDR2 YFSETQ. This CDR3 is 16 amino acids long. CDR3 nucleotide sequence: TGCGCCAGCACGGACTTAGCGGGAGTGACCTACAATGAGCAGTTCTTC. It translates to CASTDLAGVTYNEQFF.

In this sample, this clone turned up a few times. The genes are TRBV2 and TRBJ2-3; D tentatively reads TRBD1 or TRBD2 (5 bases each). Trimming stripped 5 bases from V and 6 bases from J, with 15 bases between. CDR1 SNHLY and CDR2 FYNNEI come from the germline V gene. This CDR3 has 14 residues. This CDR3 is CASSYTGPLDTQYF. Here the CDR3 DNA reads TGTGCCAGCAGTTATACGGGACCTCTGGATACGCAGTATTTT.

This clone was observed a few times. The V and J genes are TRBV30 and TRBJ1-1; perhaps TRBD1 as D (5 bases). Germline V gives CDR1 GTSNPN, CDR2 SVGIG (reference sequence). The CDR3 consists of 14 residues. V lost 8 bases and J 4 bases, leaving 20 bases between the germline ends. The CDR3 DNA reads TGTGCCGGATCCAAGGGGCTTTATGGCACTGAAGCTTTCTTT. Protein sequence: CAGSKGLYGTEAFF.

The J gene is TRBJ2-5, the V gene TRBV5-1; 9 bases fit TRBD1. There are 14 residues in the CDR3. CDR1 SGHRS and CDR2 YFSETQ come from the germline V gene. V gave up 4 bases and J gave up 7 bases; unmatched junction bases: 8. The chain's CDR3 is CASSLDRGRGTQYF. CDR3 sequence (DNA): TGCGCCAGCAGCCTCGACAGGGGGAGAGGGACCCAGTACTTC. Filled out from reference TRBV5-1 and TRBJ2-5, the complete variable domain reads KAGVTQTPRYLIKTRGQQVTLSCSPISGHRSVSWYQQTPGQGLQFLFEYFSETQRNKGNFPGRFSGRQFSNSRSEMNVSTLELGDSALYLCASSLDRGRGTQYFGPGTRLLVL.

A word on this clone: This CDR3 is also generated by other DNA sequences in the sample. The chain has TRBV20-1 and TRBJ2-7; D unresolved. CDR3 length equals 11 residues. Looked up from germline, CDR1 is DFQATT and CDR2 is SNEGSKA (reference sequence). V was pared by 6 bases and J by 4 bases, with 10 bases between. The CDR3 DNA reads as TGCAGTGCAACCTCGGTTTACGAGCAGTACTTC. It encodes CSATSVYEQYF.

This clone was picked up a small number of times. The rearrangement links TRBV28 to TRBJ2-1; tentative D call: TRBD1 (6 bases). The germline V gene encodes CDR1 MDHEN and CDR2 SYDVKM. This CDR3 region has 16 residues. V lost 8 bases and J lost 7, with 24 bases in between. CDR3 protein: CASRTVTGRLGNEQFF. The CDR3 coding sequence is TGTGCCAGCCGCACCGTCACAGGGCGGTTAGGAAATGAGCAGTTCTTC.

The CDR3 DNA reads as TGTGCCAGCACCCGGGACCCACATGAGACCCAGTACTTC. Its translation is CASTRDPHETQYF. The chain couples TRBV11-2 to TRBJ2-5; D is tentatively TRBD1 or TRBD2 (5 bases each). This CDR3 has 13 residues. Per the germline V gene, CDR1 is SGHAT and CDR2 is FQNNGV. V dropped 7 bases and J dropped 5 bases, with 14 bases sitting between them.

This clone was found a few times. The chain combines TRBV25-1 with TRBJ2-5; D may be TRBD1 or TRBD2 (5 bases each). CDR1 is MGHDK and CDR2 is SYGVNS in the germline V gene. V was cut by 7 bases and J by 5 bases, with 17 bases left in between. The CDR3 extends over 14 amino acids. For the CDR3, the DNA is TGTGCCAGCATTAACCCGGGACCAGGGGAGACCCAGTACTTC. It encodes CASINPGPGETQYF.

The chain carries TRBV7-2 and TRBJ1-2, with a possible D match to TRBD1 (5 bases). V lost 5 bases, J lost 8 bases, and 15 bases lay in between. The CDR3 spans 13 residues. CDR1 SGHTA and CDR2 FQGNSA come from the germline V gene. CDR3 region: CASSIRGGDGYTF. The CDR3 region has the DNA TGTGCCAGCAGCATCAGAGGAGGGGACGGCTACACCTTC.

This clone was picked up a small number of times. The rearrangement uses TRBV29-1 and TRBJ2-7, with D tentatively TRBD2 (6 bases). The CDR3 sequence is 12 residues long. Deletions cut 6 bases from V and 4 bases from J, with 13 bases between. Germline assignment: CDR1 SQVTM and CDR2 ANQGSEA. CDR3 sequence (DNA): TGCAGCGTCCGCCGGGACTGGTACGAGCAGTACTTC. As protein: CSVRRDWYEQYF.

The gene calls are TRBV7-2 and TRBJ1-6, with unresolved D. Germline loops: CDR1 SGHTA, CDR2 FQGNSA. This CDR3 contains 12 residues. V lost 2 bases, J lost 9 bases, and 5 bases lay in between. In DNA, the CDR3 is TGTGCCAGCAGCTTATTGTCTTCACCCCTCCACTTT. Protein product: CASSLLSSPLHF.

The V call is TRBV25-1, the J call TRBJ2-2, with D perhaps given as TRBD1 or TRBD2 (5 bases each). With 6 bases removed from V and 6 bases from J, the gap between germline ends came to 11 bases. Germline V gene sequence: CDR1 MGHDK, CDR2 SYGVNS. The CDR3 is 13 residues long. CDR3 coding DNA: TGTGCCAGCAGATTTGGGGGTGCCGGGGAGCTGTTTTTT. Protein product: CASRFGGAGELFF.

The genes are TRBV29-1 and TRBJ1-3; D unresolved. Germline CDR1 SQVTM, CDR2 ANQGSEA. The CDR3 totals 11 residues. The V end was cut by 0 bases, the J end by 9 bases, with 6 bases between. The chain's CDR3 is CSVEDAGTIYF. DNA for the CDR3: TGCAGCGTTGAAGATGCCGGCACCATATATTTT.

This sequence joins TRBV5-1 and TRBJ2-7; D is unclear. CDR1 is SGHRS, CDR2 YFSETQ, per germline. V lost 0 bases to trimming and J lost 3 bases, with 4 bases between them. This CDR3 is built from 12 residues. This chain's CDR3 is CASSLDFYEQYF. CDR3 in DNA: TGCGCCAGCAGCTTGGACTTCTACGAGCAGTACTTC.

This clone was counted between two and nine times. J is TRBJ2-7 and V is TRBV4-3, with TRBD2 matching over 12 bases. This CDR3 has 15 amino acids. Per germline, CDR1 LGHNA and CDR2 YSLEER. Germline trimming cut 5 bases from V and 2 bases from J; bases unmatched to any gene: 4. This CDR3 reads CASSTRTSGTYEQYF. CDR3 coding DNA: TGCGCCAGCAGCACTCGGACTAGCGGGACCTACGAGCAGTACTTC.

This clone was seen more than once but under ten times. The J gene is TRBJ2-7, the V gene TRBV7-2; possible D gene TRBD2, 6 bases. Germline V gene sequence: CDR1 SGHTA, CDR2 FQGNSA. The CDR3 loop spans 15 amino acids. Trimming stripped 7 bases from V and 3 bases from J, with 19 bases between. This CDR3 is CASNLYGGTFYEQYF. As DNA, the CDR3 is TGTGCCAGCAATCTGTACGGGGGAACCTTCTACGAGCAGTACTTC.

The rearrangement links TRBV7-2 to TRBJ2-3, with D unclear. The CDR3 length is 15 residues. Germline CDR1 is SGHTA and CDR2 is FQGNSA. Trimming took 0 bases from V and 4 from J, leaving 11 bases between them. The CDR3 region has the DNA TGTGCCAGCAGCTTAGCGCCCCGCACCTCAGATACGCAGTATTTT. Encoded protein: CASSLAPRTSDTQYF.

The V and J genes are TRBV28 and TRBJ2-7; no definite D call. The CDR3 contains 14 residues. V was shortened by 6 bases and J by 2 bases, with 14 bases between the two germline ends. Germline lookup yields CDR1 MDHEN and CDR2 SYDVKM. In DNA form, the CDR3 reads TGTGCCAGCAGCCGAACCTACACCGCCTACGAGCAGTACGTC. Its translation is CASSRTYTAYEQYV.